The present T cell receptor beta chain was sequenced within a study of PD-1 blockade in classical Hodgkin lymphoma. Whole-study context: Intravenous delivery of nivolumab at 3 mg/kg to patients occurred every 2 weeks.

The V end was cut by 4 bases, the J end by 0 bases, with 10 bases between. The CDR3 contains 14 residues. Germline values: CDR1 SQVTM, CDR2 ANQGSEA. Documented time point: cycle 4 day 1 (C4D1), after less than 7 weeks of nivolumab. Every patient experienced relapse after autologous stem cell transplantation, and brentuximab vedotin exposure varied. Complete response, partial response or progressive disease was each patient's best response. Overall study findings and caveats: Patients who began taking nivolumab under 1 year after ASCT were left out. Relative to healthy donors, newly diagnosed patients reportedly had lower baseline TCR diversity, which was reported as lower still in relapsed/refractory patients.

A remark on this clone: Its antigen is unidentified.

Libraries were prepared by immunoSEQ multiplex PCR; TCRdb keeps only in-frame clonotypes and omits some of them. The table has about 96,000 clones, roughly 91% seen once. The clonotype originates from a human donor with classical Hodgkin lymphoma. The sample here was peripheral blood mononuclear cells (PBMCs), taken before the fourth cycle of nivolumab. V is TRBV29-1 and J is TRBJ2-1, with no clear D. In nucleotides, the CDR3 is TGCAGCGTTGTCACCCCCCCCTCCTACAATGAGCAGTTCTTC. It is translated as CSVVTPPSYNEQFF.